Described below is a single TCR beta chain sequence and its context. Its antigen is unidentified. Trimming left V 7 bases short and J 0 bases short, with 16 bases between. Germline V lookup: CDR1 MNHEY, CDR2 SVGAGI. This CDR3 region has 15 residues. The method for making cDNA was 5'RACE, and it used 10-nucleotide random UMIs. From the 5' RACE reads, TCRdb called clonotypes with MiXCR, one entry per CDR3 protein. This table has around 83,000 distinct CDR3 sequences, 13% to 15% appearing once. This entry comes from a study of neurological immune-mediated disorders. Study conclusions and caveats: HTLV-1-associated myelopathy led in TCR clonal expansion, while multiple sclerosis ranked lowest, below healthy controls.

The unsorted libraries were made from 2 million PBMCs kept at -80 C. The sequencing input was PBMCs. V is TRBV6-5 and J is TRBJ2-7; D gene unclear. The clonotype was recovered from a woman between 50 and 59 years old in good health. CDR3 bases: TGTGCCAGCACCCTGTCTCGAGGAGCCTCCTACGAGCAGTACTTC. Translation: CASTLSRGASYEQYF.